This TCR beta chain was recovered during a study of T cell repertoires in cytomegalovirus infection (dated by TCRdb to about 2019). General notes on the study: Recently identified HLA-C-restricted CMV epitopes, whose presentation resists viral immunomodulation, were targeted by peptide stimulations together with well-studied HLA-B-restricted epitopes. Because public TCR beta signatures pointed to carriage of CMV infection together with the matching HLA type, the HLA type of each donor mattered for the analysis.

The treatment or condition tag for this specimen amounts to: in vitro stimulation with specific CMV peptide epitopes to enrich CMV-specific T cells. The germline V gene encodes CDR1 SGHTA and CDR2 FQGNSA. There are 11 amino acids in the CDR3, from cysteine to phenylalanine inclusive. The entry retains the CDR3 DNA only, 33 bases that are in frame from base 1. The V end loses 1 base and the J end loses 5 bases, and a stretch of 3 bases separates them. The run used an Illumina HiSeq 1500. TCRdb itself trimmed the public reads at Q25 with fastp, ran MiXCR and retained productive beta chains. CDR3 protein duplicates are merged, each entry listing the most common genes and DNA. The sample table contains 50,000 to 65,000 distinct CDR3 sequences; only one count was recorded for over 15% of them. The biggest ten clones account for 64% of the sample. The study at large found these results: The ex vivo response was dominated by HLA-C-restricted CMV-specific TCR beta clonotypes, and the single most frequent clonotype in two of eight donors was supplied by these HLA-C-restricted clonotypes. Cumulative frequency of public TCR beta family members discriminated carriers of CMV infection plus the relevant HLA type in this cohort and an independent 352-donor cohort.

This clonotype was found a few times. What antigen it recognizes has not been identified. Base quality data are lacking; no much larger clone is found one base away. The sequence was collected from a human donor in good health (CMV status not recorded). Some clones in this sample may be carry-over from other donors' samples. The chain links TRBV7-2 with TRBJ2-7; there is no confident call for the D gene. Sample: CD8+ T cells from cultured PBMCs, taken from culture after CMV antigen stimulation. The bases are TGTGCCAGCAGCTTAGGTAACGAGCAGTACTTC. Its translation is CASSLGNEQYF.